The clone carrying this T cell receptor (beta chain) was counted between two and nine times. Researchers sorted participants into cohorts using their self-reported clinical history. Clones were read by immunoSEQ multiplex PCR, and TCRdb kept only the in-frame ones, dropping some. Seen here are 330,000 or so clones, roughly 90% observed once, and the top ten hold over 0.9%. The record originates from a study of blood T cell repertoires in COVID-19. Material: PBMCs or T cells enriched from blood (not recorded which). The sequence was obtained from a woman under 40 who had been exposed to COVID-19.

CDR3 DNA sequence: TGTGCCAGTACCCGGGGGTACGAGCAGTACTTC. Amino acids: CASTRGYEQYF. This chain uses TRBV11-3 with TRBJ2-7; perhaps TRBD2 as D (6 bases). The CDR3 has 11 amino acids. Per germline, CDR1 SGHNT and CDR2 YENEEA. Between the trimmed V and J ends, which lost 9 bases and 4 bases, there was a span of 10 bases.